These T cell receptor beta chains were read from a single sample in a study of early T cells in non-severe SARS-CoV-2 infection. TCRdb fed the 5' RACE reads into MiXCR, producing one record per CDR3 protein. This table holds roughly 120,000 distinct CDR3 sequences, more than 13% found once. The sample was whole blood. Receptors originate from an adult who was a healthcare worker with PCR-confirmed SARS-CoV-2 infection or an uninfected control (not recorded which). Each CDR3 is given with its conserved first and last residue. Fields, in order: V gene, J gene, clone size, D gene, CDR3 DNA, CDR3 protein. D genes are given only for firm matches. Rows give clone size only sometimes, using once, few, many, or a class for an expanded clone.

TRBV3-1,TRBJ2-5,few,NA,TGTGCCAGCAGCCAAGATTCGGACTCAACAAGAGAGACCCAGTACTTC,CASSQDSDSTRETQYF
TRBV27,TRBJ1-2,NA,NA,TGTGCCAGCAGTGCTACAGACTACAAGGGGTATGGCTACACCTTC,CASSATDYKGYGYTF
TRBV6-1,TRBJ1-6,NA,NA,TGTGCCAGCAGTGAACTGGACGCCCGCTCCTATAATTCACCCCTCCACTTT,CASSELDARSYNSPLHF
TRBV27,TRBJ2-1,few,NA,TGTGCCAGCCGGGCTATCTACAATGAGCAGTTCTTC,CASRAIYNEQFF
TRBV6-5,TRBJ2-7,NA,NA,TGTGCCAGCACCTCGCGAGGGGGATACGAGCAGTACTTC,CASTSRGGYEQYF
TRBV5-1,TRBJ2-7,NA,NA,TGCGCCAGCACCATGGGGGGGCAGCAGACCTACGAGCAGTACTTC,CASTMGGQQTYEQYF
TRBV18,TRBJ2-1,NA,TRBD1,TGTGCCAGCTCGCCCGACAGGGGTTTCTACAATGAGCAGTTCTTC,CASSPDRGFYNEQFF
TRBV10-3,TRBJ1-5,few,NA,TGTGCCATCAGTGCTCAAGTCAATCAGCCCCAGCATTTT,CAISAQVNQPQHF
TRBV4-1,TRBJ2-7,few,TRBD1,TGCGCCAGCAGCCAAGGGAGGGGACAGGGGTACGAGCAGTACTTC,CASSQGRGQGYEQYF
TRBV19,TRBJ2-7,NA,NA,TGTGCCAGTAGTATAGATTTGGAGGACGAGCAGTACTTC,CASSIDLEDEQYF
TRBV20-1,TRBJ2-5,NA,NA,TGCAGTGCTAGTTTTGAAGCGGGCGGACGGACCCAGTACTTC,CSASFEAGGRTQYF
TRBV7-2,TRBJ1-1,once,NA,TGTGCCAGCAGCTACGCTACAGCTAACACTGAAGCTTTCTTT,CASSYATANTEAFF